The entry that follows covers one T cell receptor (beta chain) sequence. What antigen it recognizes has not been identified. No much larger clone is present one base from it, and per-base qualities are unavailable. CDR1 and CDR2 were assigned from the germline V gene (reference sequence) as LGHDT and YNNKEL. The CDR3 runs 14 amino acids, cysteine and phenylalanine included. This entry keeps only the CDR3 DNA: 42 bases, framed from base 1. V was cut back by 1 base and J by 6 bases, leaving a gap of 12 bases between them. This record comes from a study of blood T cell repertoires in COVID-19 (TCRdb year 2020). Broadly, across the study: The collaborator samples originated in the United States, Italy and Spain and spanned the acute and convalescent phases of COVID-19. The prospective study material was composed of cDNA or gDNA derived from T cells, B-cell-depleted T cells, or PBMCs. Subjects who had been exposed to COVID-19, were actively infected with it, or had recovered from it provided the deeply sampled blood TCRbeta repertoires that made up the dataset. A freely available public database, intended as a resource for researchers studying the immune response to SARS-CoV-2, is where the repertoires were released. Samples were obtained from the ongoing ImmuneRACE study (first 160 participants) and from over 1,000 subjects provided by 6 global collaborators. Nearly every sample came with metadata listing a de-identified subject ID, COVID-19 status, age in years and sex. Where available, HLA class I and class II types were taken from metadata supplied by the sample provider and were not determined by assay-based typing. The study at large found these results: The quantity of clinical and demographic metadata differed by source and by participant and was supplied without curation.

The collaborating institutions used their own protocols to collect whole blood in K2EDTA tubes. For TCRbeta analysis, collaborators shipped samples as frozen whole blood, isolated PBMCs, or DNA extracted from either of those sample types. TCRbeta CDR3 regions were amplified from genomic DNA using the immunoSEQ Assay, a bias-controlled multiplex PCR. Concerning the study's data processing: Nucleated cell counts per sample were estimated from amplification of reference gene primers within the assay. Sequence reads were collapsed and filtered to measure the absolute abundance of every unique TCRbeta CDR3 rearrangement. For each sample, productive Simpson clonality was calculated as the square root of Simpson's diversity index across productive rearrangements. Entries here come from immuneACCESS through TCRdb and include only in-frame sequences with V and J called. Some clones fail to appear in such tables; in the studies checked, an unresolved V gene covers under half of the shortfall, and the cause of the remainder is unknown. V, J and clone size reflect that table, while D and trimming were determined from the DNA. This sample gives around 80,000 clones in total; around 88% of them show up just once. Around 0.6% of the sample goes to the ten largest clones.

The source of this sequence is a man aged 55 to 70 with acute or convalescent COVID-19. This chain is built from TRBV3-1 (or the pseudogene TRBV3-2) and TRBJ1-1, with an unclear D gene assignment. The sequenced sample consisted of peripheral blood. CDR3 sequence: CASSQGGVGAEAFF. Here is the DNA: TGTGCCAGCAGCCAAGGCGGGGTCGGGGCTGAAGCTTTCTTT.